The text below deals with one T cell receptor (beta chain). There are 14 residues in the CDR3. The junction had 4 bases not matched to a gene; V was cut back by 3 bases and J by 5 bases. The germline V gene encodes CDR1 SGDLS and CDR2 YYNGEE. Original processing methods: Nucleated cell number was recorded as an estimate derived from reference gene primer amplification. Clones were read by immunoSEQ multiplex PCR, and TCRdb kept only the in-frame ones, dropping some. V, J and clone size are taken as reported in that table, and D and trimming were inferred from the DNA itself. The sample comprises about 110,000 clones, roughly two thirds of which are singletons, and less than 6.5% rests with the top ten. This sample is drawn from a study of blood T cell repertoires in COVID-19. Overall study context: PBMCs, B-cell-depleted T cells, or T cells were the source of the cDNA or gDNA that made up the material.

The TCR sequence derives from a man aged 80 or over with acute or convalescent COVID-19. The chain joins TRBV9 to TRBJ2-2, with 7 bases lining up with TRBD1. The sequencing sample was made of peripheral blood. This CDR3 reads CASSAQTGTGELFF. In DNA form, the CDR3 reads TGTGCCAGCAGCGCCCAGACAGGGACCGGGGAGCTGTTTTTT.